The clone carrying this T cell receptor beta chain was seen just once. Antigen unknown. This entry comes from a study of graft-versus-host responses after intestinal transplantation. The data were produced by immunoSEQ multiplex PCR, yet TCRdb's version contains in-frame clones alone and is incomplete. The sample has tens of thousands of clones, 88% seen once. Germline V gene lookup returns CDR1 SGHNT and CDR2 YYREEE (reference sequence). The CDR3 has 16 residues. V dropped 4 bases and J dropped 10; count of bases not matched to a gene: 13. This sequence was found in a human donor who was the organ donor for an intestinal transplant. J is TRBJ2-1 and V is TRBV5-4; 11 bases are a match to TRBD2. The sample was unstimulated CD4+ T cells sorted from spleen or lymph node cells, taken before transplant. CDR3 in DNA: TGTGCCAGCAGCCAACGTGGTAGCGGGAGGGCGGGGGAGCAGTTCTTC. As protein: CASSQRGSGRAGEQFF.